This TCR beta chain was sequenced during a study of human T cells and chemical hapten exposure. TCRdb re-derived calls from the RACE reads in MiXCR, one entry per CDR3 protein. The profile shows 350,000 to 400,000 distinct CDR3 sequences, roughly 4.6% of them singletons. The time point denotes: pre-sensitization, week 0. Treatment given: therapeutic diphenylcyclopropenone sensitization with weekly scalp DPC. Germline lookup yields CDR1 SGHDN and CDR2 FVKESK. Trimming removed 3 bases at V and 6 bases at J, with 7 bases between. The CDR3 spans 12 residues. The TCR comes from a woman between 50 and 59 years old with alopecia areata. Some clones in this sample may be carry-over from other donors' samples. The chain joins TRBV14 to TRBJ2-3, with no clear D. Sequencing used whole blood, obtained in connection with sensitization to the hapten diphenylcyclopropenone (DPC). CDR3 amino acids: CASSHSLDTQYF. The DNA of the CDR3 is TGTGCCAGCAGCCATAGCCTCGATACGCAGTATTTT.